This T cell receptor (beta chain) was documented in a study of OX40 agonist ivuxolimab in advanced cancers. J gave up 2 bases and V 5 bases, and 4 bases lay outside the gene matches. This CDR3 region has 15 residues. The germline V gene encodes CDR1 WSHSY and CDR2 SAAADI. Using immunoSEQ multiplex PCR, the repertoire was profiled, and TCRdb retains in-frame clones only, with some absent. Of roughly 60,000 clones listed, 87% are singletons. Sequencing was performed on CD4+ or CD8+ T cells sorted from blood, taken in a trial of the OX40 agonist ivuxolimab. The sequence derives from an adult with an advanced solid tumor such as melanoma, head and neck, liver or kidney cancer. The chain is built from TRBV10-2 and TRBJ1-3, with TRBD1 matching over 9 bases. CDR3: CASSRWTGAGNTIYF. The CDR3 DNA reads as TGCGCCAGCAGTAGATGGACAGGGGCTGGAAACACCATATATTTT.